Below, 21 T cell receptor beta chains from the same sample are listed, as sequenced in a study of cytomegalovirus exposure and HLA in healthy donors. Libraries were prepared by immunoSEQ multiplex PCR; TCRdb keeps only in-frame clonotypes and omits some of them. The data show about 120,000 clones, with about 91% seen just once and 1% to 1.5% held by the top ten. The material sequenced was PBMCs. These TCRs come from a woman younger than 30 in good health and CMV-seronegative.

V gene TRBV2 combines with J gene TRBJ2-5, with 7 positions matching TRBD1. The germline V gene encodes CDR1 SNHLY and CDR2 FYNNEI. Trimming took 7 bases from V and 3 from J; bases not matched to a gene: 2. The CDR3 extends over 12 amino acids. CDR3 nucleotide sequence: TGTGCCAGCATGGGACAGAAAGAGACCCAGTACTTC. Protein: CASMGQKETQYF. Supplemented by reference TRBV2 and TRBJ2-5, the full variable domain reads EPEVTQTPSHQVTQMGQEVILRCVPISNHLYFYWYRQILGQKVEFLVSFYNNEISEKSEIFDDQFSVERPDGSNFTLKIRSTKLEDSAMYFCASMGQKETQYFGPGTRLLVL.

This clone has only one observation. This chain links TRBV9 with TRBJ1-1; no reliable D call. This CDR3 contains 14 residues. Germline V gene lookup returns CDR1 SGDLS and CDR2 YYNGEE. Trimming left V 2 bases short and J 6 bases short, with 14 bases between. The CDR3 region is CASSVSPSLSEAFF. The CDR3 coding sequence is TGTGCCAGCAGCGTCTCCCCCAGTTTATCTGAAGCTTTCTTT.

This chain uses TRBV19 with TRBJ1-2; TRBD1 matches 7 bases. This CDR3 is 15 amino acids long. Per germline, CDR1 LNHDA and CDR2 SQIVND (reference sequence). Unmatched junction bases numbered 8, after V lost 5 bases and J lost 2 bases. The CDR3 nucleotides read TGTGCCAGTAGTTCCCCGACAGGGATAAACTATGGCTACACCTTC. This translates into CASSSPTGINYGYTF.

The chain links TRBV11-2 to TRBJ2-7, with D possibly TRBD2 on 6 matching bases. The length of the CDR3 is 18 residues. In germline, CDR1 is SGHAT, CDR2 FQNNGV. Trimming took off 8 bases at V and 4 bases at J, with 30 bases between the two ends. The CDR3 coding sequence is TGTGCCAGCCTTAATAGCCGGGGCCTGGCGGGGTACGCGTACGAGCAGTACTTC. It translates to CASLNSRGLAGYAYEQYF.

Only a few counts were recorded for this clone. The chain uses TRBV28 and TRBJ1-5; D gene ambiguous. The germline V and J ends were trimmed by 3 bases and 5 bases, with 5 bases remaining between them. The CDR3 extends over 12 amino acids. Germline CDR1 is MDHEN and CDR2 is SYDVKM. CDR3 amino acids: CASSLADQPQHF. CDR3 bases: TGTGCCAGCAGTTTGGCTGATCAGCCCCAGCATTTT.

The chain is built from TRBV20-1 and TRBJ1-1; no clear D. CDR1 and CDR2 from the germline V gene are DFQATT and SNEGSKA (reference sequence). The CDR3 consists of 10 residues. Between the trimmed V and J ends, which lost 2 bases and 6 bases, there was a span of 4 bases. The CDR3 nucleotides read TGCAGTGCTAGAATCGCTGAAGCTTTCTTT. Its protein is CSARIAEAFF.

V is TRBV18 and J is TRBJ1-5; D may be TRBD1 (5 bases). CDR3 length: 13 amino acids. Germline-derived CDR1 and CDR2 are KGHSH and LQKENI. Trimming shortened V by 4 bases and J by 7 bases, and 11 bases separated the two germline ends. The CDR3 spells CASSRGEEQPQHF. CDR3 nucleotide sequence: TGTGCCAGCTCACGGGGGGAGGAGCAGCCCCAGCATTTT.

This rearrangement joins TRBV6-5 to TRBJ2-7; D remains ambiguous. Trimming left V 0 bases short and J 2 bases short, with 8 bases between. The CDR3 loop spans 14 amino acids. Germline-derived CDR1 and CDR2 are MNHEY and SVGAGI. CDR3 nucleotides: TGTGCCAGCAGTTACTCGAGAGGTGCCTACGAGCAGTACTTC. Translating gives CASSYSRGAYEQYF.

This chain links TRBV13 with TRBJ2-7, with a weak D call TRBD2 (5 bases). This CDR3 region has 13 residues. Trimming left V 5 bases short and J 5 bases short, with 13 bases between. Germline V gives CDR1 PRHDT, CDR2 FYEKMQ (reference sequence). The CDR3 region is CASSPRGHDEQYF. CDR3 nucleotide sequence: TGTGCCAGCAGCCCCCGCGGGCACGACGAGCAGTACTTC.

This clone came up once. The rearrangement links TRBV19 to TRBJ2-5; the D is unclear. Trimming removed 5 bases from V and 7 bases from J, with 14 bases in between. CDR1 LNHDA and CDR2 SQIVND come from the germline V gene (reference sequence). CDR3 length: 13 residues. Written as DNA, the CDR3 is TGTGCCAGTAGTGGGCAGGTCTCGGCGACCCAGTACTTC. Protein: CASSGQVSATQYF. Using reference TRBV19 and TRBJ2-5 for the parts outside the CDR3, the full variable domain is DGGITQSPKYLFRKEGQNVTLSCEQNLNHDAMYWYRQDPGQGLRLIYYSQIVNDFQKGDIAEGYSVSREKKESFPLTVTSAQKNPTAFYLCASSGQVSATQYFGPGTRLLVL.

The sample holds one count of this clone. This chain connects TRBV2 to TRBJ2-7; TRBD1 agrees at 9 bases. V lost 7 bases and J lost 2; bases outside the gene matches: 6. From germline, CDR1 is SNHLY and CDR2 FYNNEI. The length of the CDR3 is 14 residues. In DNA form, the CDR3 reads TGTGCCAGCACCTGGGACAGGGTAACCTACGAGCAGTACTTC. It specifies CASTWDRVTYEQYF.

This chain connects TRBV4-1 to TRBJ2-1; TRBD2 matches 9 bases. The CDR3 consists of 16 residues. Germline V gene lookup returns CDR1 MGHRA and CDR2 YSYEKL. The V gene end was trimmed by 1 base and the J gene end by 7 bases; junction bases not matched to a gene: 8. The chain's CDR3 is CASSQGRAGGSNEQFF. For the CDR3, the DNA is TGCGCCAGCAGCCAAGGGAGAGCGGGGGGTAGTAATGAGCAGTTCTTC.

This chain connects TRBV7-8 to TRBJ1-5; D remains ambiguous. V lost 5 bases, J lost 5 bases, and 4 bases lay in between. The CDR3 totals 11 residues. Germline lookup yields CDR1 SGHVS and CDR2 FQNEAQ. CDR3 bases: TGTGCCAGCAGCCTCTATCAGCCCCAGCATTTT. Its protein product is CASSLYQPQHF.

The chain's CDR3 is CASSPPGLAGGYTGELFF. The CDR3 nucleotides read TGTGCCAGCTCACCACCGGGACTAGCGGGGGGATACACCGGGGAGCTGTTTTTT. The rearrangement joins TRBV18 to TRBJ2-2, with 15 nucleotides matching TRBD2. Losses at the gene ends were 0 bases for V and 3 bases for J; bases not matched to a gene: 2. CDR1 KGHSH and CDR2 LQKENI come from the germline V gene. The CDR3 is 18 amino acids.

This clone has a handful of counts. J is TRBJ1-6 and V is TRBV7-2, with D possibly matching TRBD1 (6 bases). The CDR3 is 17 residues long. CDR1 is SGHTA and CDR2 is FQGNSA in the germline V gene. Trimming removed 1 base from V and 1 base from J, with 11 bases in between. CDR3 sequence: CASSLELRGSYNSPLHF. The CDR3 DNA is TGTGCCAGCAGCTTAGAACTGAGGGGGTCCTATAATTCACCCCTCCACTTT.

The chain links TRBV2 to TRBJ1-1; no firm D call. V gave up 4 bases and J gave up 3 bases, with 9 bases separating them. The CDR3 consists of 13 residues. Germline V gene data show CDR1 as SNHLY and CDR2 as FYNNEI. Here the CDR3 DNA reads TGTGCCAGCAGTGTTTGGGGAGACACTGAAGCTTTCTTT. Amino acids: CASSVWGDTEAFF.

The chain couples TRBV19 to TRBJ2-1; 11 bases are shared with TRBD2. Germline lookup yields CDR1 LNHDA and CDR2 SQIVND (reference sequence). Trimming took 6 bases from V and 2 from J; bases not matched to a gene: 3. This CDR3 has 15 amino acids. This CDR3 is CASRLAGVPYNEQFF. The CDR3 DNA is TGTGCCAGTAGACTAGCGGGGGTTCCCTACAATGAGCAGTTCTTC.

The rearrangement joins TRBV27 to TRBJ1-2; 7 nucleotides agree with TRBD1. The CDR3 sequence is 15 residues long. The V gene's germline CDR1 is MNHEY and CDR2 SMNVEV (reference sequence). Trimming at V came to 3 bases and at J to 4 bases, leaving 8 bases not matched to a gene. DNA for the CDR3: TGTGCCAGCAGTTTGAATAGACAGGGCACCTATGGCTACACCTTC. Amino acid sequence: CASSLNRQGTYGYTF.

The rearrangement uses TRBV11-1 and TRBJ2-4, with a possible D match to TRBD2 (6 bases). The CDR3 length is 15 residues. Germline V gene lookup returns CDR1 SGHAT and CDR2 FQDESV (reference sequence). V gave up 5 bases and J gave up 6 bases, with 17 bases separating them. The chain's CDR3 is CASSNTGVDRNIQYF. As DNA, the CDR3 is TGTGCCAGCAGCAACACGGGGGTAGATAGAAACATTCAGTACTTC.

The CDR3 coding sequence is TGTGCCAGCAGCCCCACAGGGACAGGCACGTATAGGTCCTACAATGAGCAGTTCTTC. This sequence encodes CASSPTGTGTYRSYNEQFF. The gene calls are TRBV9 and TRBJ2-1, with 8 bases fitting TRBD1. Germline V gives CDR1 SGDLS, CDR2 YYNGEE. Losses at the gene ends were 4 bases for V and 1 base for J; bases not matched to a gene: 16. The CDR3 loop spans 19 amino acids.

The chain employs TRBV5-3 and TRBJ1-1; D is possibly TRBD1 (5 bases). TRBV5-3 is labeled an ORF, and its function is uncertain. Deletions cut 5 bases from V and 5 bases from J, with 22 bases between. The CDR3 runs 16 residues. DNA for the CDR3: TGTGCCAGAAGGTCAGCTCCAGGGTCCGGGGGAACTGAAGCTTTCTTT. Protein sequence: CARRSAPGSGGTEAFF.